Below are 6 T cell receptor beta chains sequenced from a single sample in a study of blood T cell repertoires in COVID-19. Generated by immunoSEQ multiplex PCR, the TCRdb table keeps only in-frame clones and is missing some. The sample comprises 250,000 to 300,000 clones, approximately 93% of which are singletons, and roughly 2.3% rests with the top ten. Sequencing used peripheral blood. The receptors come from a young woman with COVID-19, enrolled during active disease.

The chain couples TRBV28 to TRBJ2-1, with TRBD1 identical over 8 bases. The trim removed 6 bases at V and 9 bases at J, leaving 7 bases unmatched. This CDR3 comprises 13 residues. The germline CDR1 and CDR2 sequences are MDHEN and SYDVKM. CDR3 residues: CASRDRVTREQFF. The CDR3 DNA reads as TGTGCCAGCAGGGACAGGGTGACTCGTGAGCAGTTCTTC.

The gene calls are TRBV2 and TRBJ1-6; D gene uncertain. This CDR3 has 13 residues. Looked up from germline, CDR1 is SNHLY and CDR2 is FYNNEI. Trimming removed 4 bases from V and 6 bases from J, with 7 bases in between. The CDR3 loop reads CASSGLSNSPLHF. The DNA of the CDR3 is TGTGCCAGCAGTGGACTCAGTAATTCACCCCTCCACTTT. Based on the CDR3 plus reference TRBV2 and TRBJ1-6, the full variable domain is EPEVTQTPSHQVTQMGQEVILRCVPISNHLYFYWYRQILGQKVEFLVSFYNNEISEKSEIFDDQFSVERPDGSNFTLKIRSTKLEDSAMYFCASSGLSNSPLHFGNGTRLTVT.

This chain joins TRBV10-1 and TRBJ2-1; TRBD1 is a possible D gene (5 bases). V was cut by 3 bases and J by 5 bases, with 14 bases left in between. The V gene's germline CDR1 is WNHNN and CDR2 SYGVQD (reference sequence). CDR3 size: 15 residues. CDR3 DNA sequence: TGCGCCAGCAGTGATTTAAGGGGCAGGAACAATGAGCAGTTCTTC. It is translated as CASSDLRGRNNEQFF.

The gene calls are TRBV29-1 and TRBJ1-1; a possible D gene is TRBD1 (5 bases). Germline V gene sequence: CDR1 SQVTM, CDR2 ANQGSEA. The V end lost 4 bases, the J end lost 0 bases, and 15 bases lay between the germline ends. This CDR3 has 15 amino acids. The CDR3 bases are TGCAGCGTTGTGGGCAGGGACTTCGTGAACACTGAAGCTTTCTTT. Translation gives CSVVGRDFVNTEAFF.

The chain couples TRBV9 to TRBJ1-6; 7 bases are shared with TRBD1. Losses at the gene ends were 4 bases for V and 4 bases for J; bases not matched to a gene: 8. The CDR3 consists of 16 residues. In germline, CDR1 is SGDLS, CDR2 YYNGEE. The CDR3 DNA is TGTGCCAGCAGCCTTGGACCGGGACAGTATAATTCACCCCTCCACTTT. Encoded protein: CASSLGPGQYNSPLHF.

Concerning this clone itself: The junction departs from germline at one end; a sequencing error may be responsible. The V and J genes are TRBV7-3 and TRBJ2-7; 9 bases are shared with TRBD2. CDR1 and CDR2 from the germline V gene are SGHTA and FQGTGA. The CDR3 is made up of 13 amino acids. CDR3 sequence: CASSSSVAGDPSF. Here the CDR3 DNA reads TGTGCCAGCAGCTCGAGCGTAGCGGGAGACCCCTCCTTC.